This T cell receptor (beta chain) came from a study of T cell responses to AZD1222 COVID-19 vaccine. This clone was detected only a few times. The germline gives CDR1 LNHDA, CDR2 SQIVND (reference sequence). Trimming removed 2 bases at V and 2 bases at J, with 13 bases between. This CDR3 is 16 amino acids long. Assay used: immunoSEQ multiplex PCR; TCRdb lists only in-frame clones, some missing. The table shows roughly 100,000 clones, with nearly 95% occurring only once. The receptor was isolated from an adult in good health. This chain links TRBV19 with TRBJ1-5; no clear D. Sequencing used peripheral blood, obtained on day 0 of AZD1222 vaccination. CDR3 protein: CASSIIAEVGNQPQHF. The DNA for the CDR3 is TGTGCCAGTAGTATAATTGCGGAAGTAGGCAATCAGCCCCAGCATTTT.